The clone carrying this T cell receptor beta chain was seen many times. Its antigen remains unidentified. Found in a library prepared for alpha chains, this beta chain is an off-target read, and its abundance has little meaning. The data belong to a study of spatial heterogeneity in lung cancer. Background on the study: Counts of TCR transcripts in tumor regions correlated strongly with a matched bulk RNA-seq T cell module score.

Every TCR cDNA molecule bore a unique molecular identifier. A single record per CDR3 protein comes from TCRdb applying MiXCR to the 5' RACE reads. The table lists about 3,100 distinct CDR3 sequences, about 10% of them singletons. The ends lost 4 bases at V and 2 bases at J; junction bases unmatched: 14. CDR1 and CDR2 (germline): SGDLS, YYNGEE. The CDR3 is 18 amino acids. Study-level results: Expanded intratumoral alpha and beta TCR counts tracked tumor mutation counts.

Specified time point: sample taken at primary tumor resection. Sequencing covered unsorted whole RNA taken from tumor, nontumor lung or frozen PBMC. The origin of this receptor is a male donor with early-stage non-small cell lung cancer. This chain connects TRBV9 to TRBJ2-2, with 7 bases lining up with TRBD1. The specimen was lung tumor tissue, collected at surgery. This chain's CDR3 is CASSPGTAYLENTGELFF. The CDR3, as DNA: TGTGCCAGCAGCCCGGGGACAGCCTACTTAGAAAACACCGGGGAGCTGTTTTTT.